One sample yielded the 3 T cell receptor beta chains listed below, sequenced in a study of T cell responses to AZD1222 COVID-19 vaccine (dated by TCRdb to 2020 to 2022). Receptor amplification or capture employed the immunoSEQ multiplex PCR assay. This immuneACCESS table, as held by TCRdb, lists in-frame sequences with V and J called but not all clones. Of the missing ones, under half trace to an unresolved V gene in checked studies; the others have no known cause. The sample yields 110,000 to 150,000 clones; approximately 93% were counted once. 9% to 15% of the sample rests with the top ten. According to the study, the label for this sample's time point signals: sample from adult after SARS-CoV-2 infection, after symptom onset. The sequencing used peripheral blood, collected after recovery from COVID-19. These receptors all stem from an adult who had recovered from COVID-19.

This clone was counted a single time. The CDR3 region has the DNA TGCAGTGCTAGTAGCGGGCCCCGGGCCACCGGGGAGCTGTTTTTT. Protein product: CSASSGPRATGELFF. V gene TRBV20-1 combines with J gene TRBJ2-2, with TRBD2 matching 7 bases. The trim removed 3 bases at V and 4 bases at J, leaving 8 bases unmatched. The germline CDR1 and CDR2 sequences are DFQATT and SNEGSKA (reference sequence). CDR3 length equals 15 residues.

The V gene is TRBV6-2 or TRBV6-3, the J gene TRBJ2-3; D uncertain. CDR1 and CDR2 from the germline V gene are MNHEY and SVGEGT. The CDR3 covers 14 residues. Trimming took off 4 bases at V and 6 bases at J, with 14 bases between the two ends. The CDR3 sequence is CASSSPPLLDTQYF. CDR3 nucleotides: TGTGCCAGCAGTTCCCCTCCACTACTTGATACGCAGTATTTT.

The chain couples TRBV11-2 to TRBJ2-7; 8 bases agree with TRBD1. This CDR3 region has 15 residues. Germline trimming cut 5 bases from V and 2 bases from J; bases unmatched to any gene: 8. The germline gives CDR1 SGHAT, CDR2 FQNNGV. The CDR3 bases are TGTGCCAGCAGCGCTCCAGGGGGCTCCCCCTACGAGCAGTACTTC. Translation gives CASSAPGGSPYEQYF.